This is a list of T cell receptor beta chains from one sample in a study of T-cell memory formation after mild COVID-19. TCRdb re-derived calls from the 5' RACE reads in MiXCR, one entry per CDR3 protein. The sample consists of some 280,000 distinct CDR3 sequences, 15% to 20% of them appearing once. The sample consisted of PBMCs or a T cell subset sorted from them (not recorded which). The receptors stem from a man aged 18 to 29 who had mild COVID-19 (a few samples of this study predate the infection). Cell type and time point are not known. CDR3s leave out the opening cysteine and the closing phenylalanine or tryptophan. The D gene is left open where the match is weak.

J gene | V gene | D gene | CDR3 protein
TRBJ2-3 | TRBV5-1 | . | ASSLMAFTDTQY
TRBJ1-1 | TRBV3-1 | . | ASSQEGGRAF
TRBJ2-7 | TRBV12-3/TRBV12-4 | TRBD2 | ASSRLAGTFGEQY
TRBJ2-3 | TRBV2 | TRBD1 | ASRRQGMKAHSDTQY
TRBJ2-3 | TRBV29-1 | TRBD2 | SVALLAETDTQY
TRBJ1-5 | TRBV4-3 | . | ASSQASGHNQPQH
TRBJ2-1 | TRBV6-2/TRBV6-3 | . | ASKRGDRGFNEQF
TRBJ2-2 | TRBV5-1 | . | ASSLAAGFAGELF
TRBJ2-5 | TRBV4-1 | . | ASSQDSPPLETQY
TRBJ1-1 | TRBV18 | . | ASSPTKTEGLNTEAF
TRBJ2-1 | TRBV7-9 | . | ASSNLADFYNEQF
TRBJ1-3 | TRBV7-2 | . | ASSLERFAGNTIY
TRBJ2-5 | TRBV7-9 | TRBD2 | ASTPGASGFQETQY
TRBJ2-6 | TRBV3-1 | TRBD2 | ASSWGGSGANVLT
TRBJ1-1 | TRBV6-2/TRBV6-3 | . | ASSYRGAEAF
TRBJ1-1 | TRBV5-1 | . | ASTWERANTEAF
TRBJ1-6 | TRBV12-5 | . | ASGFLRGRPLESPLH
TRBJ2-1 | TRBV4-3 | . | ASSQWPNEQF
TRBJ2-5 | TRBV7-9 | TRBD1 | ASSLWDRGQETQY
TRBJ2-2 | TRBV4-1 | TRBD2 | ASSSWGVSGGWTGELF
TRBJ2-2 | TRBV5-4 | . | ASHRDTGELF
TRBJ2-7 | TRBV12-3/TRBV12-4 | . | ASSPATRYEQY
TRBJ1-1 | TRBV19 | . | ASTGSWGTEAF
TRBJ2-1 | TRBV10-2 | . | ASSVKSSYNEQF
TRBJ2-4 | TRBV20-1 | . | SARATPGGDKNIQY
TRBJ2-5 | TRBV7-2 | . | ASRAGNWETQY
TRBJ2-7 | TRBV5-1 | TRBD1 | ASGRTGPYEQY
TRBJ1-5 | TRBV15 | TRBD1 | ATSRDRGNQPQH
TRBJ2-7 | TRBV3-1 | . | ASSQVPNSYEQY
TRBJ2-2 | TRBV4-3 | TRBD2 | ASSQGGSGVVNGELF